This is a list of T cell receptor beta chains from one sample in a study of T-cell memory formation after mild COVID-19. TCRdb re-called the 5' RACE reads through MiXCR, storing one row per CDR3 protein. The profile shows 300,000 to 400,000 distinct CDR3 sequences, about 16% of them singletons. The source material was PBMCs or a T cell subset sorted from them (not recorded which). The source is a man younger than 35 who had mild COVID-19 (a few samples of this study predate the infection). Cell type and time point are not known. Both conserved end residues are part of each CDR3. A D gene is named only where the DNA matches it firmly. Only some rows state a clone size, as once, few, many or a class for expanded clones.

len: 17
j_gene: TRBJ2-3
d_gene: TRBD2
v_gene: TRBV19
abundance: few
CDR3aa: CASSSQRLAGVKDTQYF
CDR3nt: TGTGCCAGTAGTTCTCAAAGGCTAGCGGGGGTGAAGGATACGCAGTATTTT

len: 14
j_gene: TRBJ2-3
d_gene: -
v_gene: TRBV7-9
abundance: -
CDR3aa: CASSLWGSADTQYF
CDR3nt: TGTGCCAGCAGCTTATGGGGGTCGGCGGATACGCAGTATTTT

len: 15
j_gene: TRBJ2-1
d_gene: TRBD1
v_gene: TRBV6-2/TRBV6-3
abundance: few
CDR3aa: CASRIRDRVSGEQFF
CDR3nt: TGTGCCAGCAGAATCCGGGACAGGGTGAGTGGTGAGCAGTTCTTC

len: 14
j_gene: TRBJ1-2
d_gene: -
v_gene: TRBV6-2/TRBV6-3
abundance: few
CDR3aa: CASSPGRGPYGYTF
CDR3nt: TGTGCCAGCAGCCCCGGACGGGGACCCTATGGCTACACCTTC

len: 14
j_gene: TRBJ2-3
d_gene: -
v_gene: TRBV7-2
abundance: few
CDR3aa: CASLLRDATDTQYF
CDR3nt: TGTGCCAGCCTCCTTCGGGACGCCACAGATACGCAGTATTTT

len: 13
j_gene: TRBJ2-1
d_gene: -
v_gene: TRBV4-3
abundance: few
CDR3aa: CASSQDLSFEQFF
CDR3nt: TGCGCCAGCAGCCAAGATCTCTCATTTGAGCAGTTCTTC

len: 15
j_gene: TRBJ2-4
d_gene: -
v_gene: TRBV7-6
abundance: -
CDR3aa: CASSLAAGGENIQYF
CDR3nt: TGTGCCAGCAGCTTAGCGGCGGGTGGGGAAAACATTCAGTACTTC

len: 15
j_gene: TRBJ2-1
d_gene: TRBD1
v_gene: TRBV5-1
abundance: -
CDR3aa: CASTPWTGSANEQFF
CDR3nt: TGCGCCAGCACACCCTGGACAGGGTCGGCCAATGAGCAGTTCTTC

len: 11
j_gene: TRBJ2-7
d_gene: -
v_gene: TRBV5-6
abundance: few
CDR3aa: CASSLMKEQYF
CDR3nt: TGTGCCAGCAGCCTCATGAAAGAGCAGTACTTC

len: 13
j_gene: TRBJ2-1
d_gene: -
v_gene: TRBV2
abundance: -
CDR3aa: CASSEGPINEQFF
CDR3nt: TGTGCCAGCAGTGAAGGGCCCATTAATGAGCAGTTCTTC

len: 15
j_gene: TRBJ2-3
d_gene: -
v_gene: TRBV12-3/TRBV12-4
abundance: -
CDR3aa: CASGPRGRTTDTQYF
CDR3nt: TGTGCCAGCGGCCCGCGGGGGCGTACGACAGATACGCAGTATTTT

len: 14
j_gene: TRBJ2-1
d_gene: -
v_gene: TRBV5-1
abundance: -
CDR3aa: CASSFAGTYNEQFF
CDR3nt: TGCGCCAGCTCCTTTGCGGGGACCTACAATGAGCAGTTCTTC

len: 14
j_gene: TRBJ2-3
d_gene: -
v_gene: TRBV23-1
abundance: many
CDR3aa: CASITGSSTDTQYF
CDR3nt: TGCGCCAGCATTACAGGGTCGAGCACAGATACGCAGTATTTT

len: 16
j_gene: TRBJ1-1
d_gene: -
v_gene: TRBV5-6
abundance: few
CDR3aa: CASSLSLSGHNTEAFF
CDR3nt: TGTGCCAGCAGCTTGAGTTTGTCAGGGCACAACACTGAAGCTTTCTTT

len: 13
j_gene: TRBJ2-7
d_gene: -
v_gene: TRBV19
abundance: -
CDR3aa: CASSIRQSGEQYF
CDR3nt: TGTGCCAGTAGTATTCGACAGTCCGGCGAGCAGTACTTC

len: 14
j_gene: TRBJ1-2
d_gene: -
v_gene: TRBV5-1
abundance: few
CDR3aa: CASSLGTNNYGYTF
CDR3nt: TGCGCCAGCAGCTTGGGTACAAATAACTATGGCTACACCTTC

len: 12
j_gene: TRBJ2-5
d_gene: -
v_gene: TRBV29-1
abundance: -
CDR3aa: CSVGVYQETQYF
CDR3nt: TGCAGCGTTGGGGTGTACCAAGAGACCCAGTACTTC

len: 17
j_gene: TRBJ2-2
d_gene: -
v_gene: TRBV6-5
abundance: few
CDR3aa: CASSYYLDSANTGELFF
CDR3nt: TGTGCCAGCAGTTACTATCTGGACAGCGCGAACACCGGGGAGCTGTTTTTT

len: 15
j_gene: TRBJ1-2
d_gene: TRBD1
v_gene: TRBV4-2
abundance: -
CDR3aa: CASSQGDRGRKSYTF
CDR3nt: TGTGCCAGCAGCCAAGGGGACAGGGGCAGGAAGAGCTACACCTTC

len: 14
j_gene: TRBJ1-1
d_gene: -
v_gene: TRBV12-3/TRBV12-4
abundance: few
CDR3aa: CASSAPGQNTEAFF
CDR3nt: TGTGCCAGCAGTGCGCCGGGACAGAACACTGAAGCTTTCTTT

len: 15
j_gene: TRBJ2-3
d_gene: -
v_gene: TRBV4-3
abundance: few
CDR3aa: CASSQVAARGDTQYF
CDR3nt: TGCGCCAGCAGCCAAGTGGCGGCCCGCGGGGATACGCAGTATTTT

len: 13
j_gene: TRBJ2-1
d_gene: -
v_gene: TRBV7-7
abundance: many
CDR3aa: CASSPGHDNEQFF
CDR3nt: TGTGCTAGCAGCCCGGGCCATGACAATGAGCAGTTCTTC

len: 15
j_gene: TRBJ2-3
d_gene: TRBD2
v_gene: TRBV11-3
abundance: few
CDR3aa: CASSSLAGGADTQYF
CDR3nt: TGTGCCAGCAGCTCATTAGCGGGGGGAGCAGATACGCAGTATTTT

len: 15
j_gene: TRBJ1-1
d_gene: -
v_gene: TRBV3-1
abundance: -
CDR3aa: CASSQEQGRNTEAFF
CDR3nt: TGTGCCAGCAGCCAAGAGCAGGGGCGAAACACTGAAGCTTTCTTT

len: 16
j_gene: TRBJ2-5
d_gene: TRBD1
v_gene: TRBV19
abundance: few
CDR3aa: CASSETGPGGFETQYF
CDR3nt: TGTGCCAGTAGTGAGACGGGGCCAGGGGGATTTGAGACCCAGTACTTC

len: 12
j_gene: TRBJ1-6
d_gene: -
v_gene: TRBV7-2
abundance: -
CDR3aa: CASSHYNSPLHF
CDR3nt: TGTGCCAGCAGCCATTATAATTCACCCCTCCACTTT

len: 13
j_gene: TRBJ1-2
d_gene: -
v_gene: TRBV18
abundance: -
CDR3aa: CASSPIIRNGYTF
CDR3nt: TGTGCCAGCTCACCAATTATACGTAATGGCTACACCTTC

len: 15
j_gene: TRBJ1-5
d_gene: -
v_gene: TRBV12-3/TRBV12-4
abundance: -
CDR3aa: CASSFQGNSNQPQHF
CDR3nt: TGTGCCAGCAGTTTCCAGGGTAATAGCAATCAGCCCCAGCATTTT